The T cell receptor beta chain described here comes from a study of blood T cell repertoires in COVID-19 (TCRdb year 2020). Context from the whole study: Samples covering the acute and convalescent phases of COVID-19 were provided by collaborators in the United States, Italy and Spain. The prospective study material was composed of cDNA or gDNA derived from T cells, B-cell-depleted T cells, or PBMCs. Deeply sampled blood TCRbeta repertoires from subjects exposed to, actively infected with, or recovered from COVID-19 were included in the dataset. A freely available public database, intended as a resource for researchers studying the immune response to SARS-CoV-2, is where the repertoires were released. Samples came from the ongoing ImmuneRACE study (first 160 participants) plus 1,254 subjects from 6 global collaborators. A de-identified subject ID, COVID-19 status, age in years and sex were almost always included in the sample metadata. Where HLA class I and class II types were available, the types were taken from metadata supplied by the sample provider, not from assay-based typing. The paper as a whole reports these results and caveats: The amount of clinical and demographic metadata varied by source and participant and was provided uncurated.

As regards this clone: Its antigen is unknown. The record has no base qualities; no much larger clone is one base away.

TCRbeta CDR3 regions were amplified from genomic DNA using the immunoSEQ Assay, a bias-controlled multiplex PCR. Regarding the original processing steps: Within the assay, amplification of reference gene primers was used to estimate how many nucleated cells each sample contained. To quantify the absolute abundance of each unique TCRbeta CDR3 rearrangement, sequence reads were collapsed and filtered. For each sample, productive Simpson clonality was calculated by taking the square root of Simpson's diversity index across productive rearrangements. In TCRdb, the immuneACCESS table is reduced to in-frame sequences with V and J assigned. These tables do not hold every clone; where another copy was compared, an unresolved V gene accounts for under half, and the others remain unexplained. V and J calls and clone size are as listed in that table; D and trimming were resolved from the DNA. The sample data list about 120,000 clones, and approximately 87% of these were observed just once. Jointly, the top ten make up roughly 30% of the sample.

Whole blood was collected in K2EDTA tubes by collaborating institutions according to the institutions' own protocols. For TCRbeta analysis, collaborators shipped samples in one of three forms: frozen whole blood, isolated PBMCs, or DNA extracted from either of those sample types. The clonotype originates from a woman in her 70s with acute or convalescent COVID-19. The sequenced sample consisted of peripheral blood.

The nucleotide sequence is given as TGCAGCGTTGAAGAATTCACAGTCTCTGGAAACACCATATATTTT. It translates to CSVEEFTVSGNTIYF. The chain couples TRBV29-1 to TRBJ1-3; the D gene lacks a confident call. Looking up the germline V gene yields CDR1 SQVTM and CDR2 ANQGSEA. Trimming costs V 0 bases and J 0 bases, and their ends lie 9 bases apart. There are 15 amino acids in the CDR3, from cysteine to phenylalanine inclusive. Only CDR3 DNA remains: 45 bases, in frame from the first base.